This entry concerns a single T cell receptor beta chain. Its antigen is undetermined. The sample comes from a study of T-cell memory formation after mild COVID-19. Via MiXCR, TCRdb re-called the 5' RACE reads, giving one row per CDR3 protein. The table shows around 300,000 distinct CDR3 sequences, with 12% to 15% occurring only once. Notes on the study in general: Largely, contracting CD4+ clones fell within CM and EM, and contracting CD8+ clones within EMRA.

V was clipped by 6 bases and J by 5 bases; unmatched bases: 6. Looked up from germline, CDR1 is DFQATT and CDR2 is SNEGSKA (reference sequence). The CDR3 contains 14 residues. Sequenced material: PBMCs or a T cell subset sorted from them (not recorded which). The receptor comes from a man in his late teens or twenties who had mild COVID-19 (a few samples of this study predate the infection). Cell type and time point are not known. V is TRBV20-1 and J is TRBJ2-5; 13 nucleotides match TRBD2. In nucleotides, the CDR3 is TGCAGTGCCCCGACTAGCGGGGGGACGGAGACCCAGTACTTC. Its translation is CSAPTSGGTETQYF.